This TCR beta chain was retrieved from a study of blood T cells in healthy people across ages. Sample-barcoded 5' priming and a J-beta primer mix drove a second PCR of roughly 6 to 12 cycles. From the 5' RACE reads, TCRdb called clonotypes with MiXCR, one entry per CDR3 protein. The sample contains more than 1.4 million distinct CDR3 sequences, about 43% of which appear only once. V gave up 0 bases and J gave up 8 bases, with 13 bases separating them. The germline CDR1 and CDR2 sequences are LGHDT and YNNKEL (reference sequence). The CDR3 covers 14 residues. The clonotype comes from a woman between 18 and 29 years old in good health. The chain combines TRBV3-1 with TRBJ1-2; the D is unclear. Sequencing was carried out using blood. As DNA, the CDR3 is TGTGCCAGCAGCCAAGAACTGGCGGGGAAGGGCTACACCTTC. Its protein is CASSQELAGKGYTF.